This T cell receptor (beta chain) was observed in a study of blood T cells in healthy people across ages. Note on this clonotype: Antigen specificity is unknown.

A second PCR of roughly 6 to 12 cycles used a sample-barcoded 5' primer and a J-beta primer mix. TCRdb ran MiXCR on the 5' RACE reads and lists one entry per CDR3 protein. The sample yields more than 500,000 distinct CDR3 sequences, 25% to 30% seen once. This CDR3 spans 14 amino acids. Trimming stripped 5 bases from V and 0 bases from J, with 8 bases between. About 10 milliliters of peripheral blood were drawn from each donor into EDTA-treated tubes. Researchers report isolating at least 6.5 million PBMCs per sample. General observations from the study: TCR beta diversity correlated strongly with naive T cell percentage. While age rose, TCR beta diversity per million T cells dropped in a roughly linear way.

The source is an older woman in good health. The sample consisted of blood. The chain carries TRBV12-3 or TRBV12-4 and TRBJ1-3; D gene ambiguous. The CDR3 loop reads CASSTADSGNTIYF. In DNA form, the CDR3 reads TGTGCCAGCAGTACAGCGGACTCTGGAAACACCATATATTTT.